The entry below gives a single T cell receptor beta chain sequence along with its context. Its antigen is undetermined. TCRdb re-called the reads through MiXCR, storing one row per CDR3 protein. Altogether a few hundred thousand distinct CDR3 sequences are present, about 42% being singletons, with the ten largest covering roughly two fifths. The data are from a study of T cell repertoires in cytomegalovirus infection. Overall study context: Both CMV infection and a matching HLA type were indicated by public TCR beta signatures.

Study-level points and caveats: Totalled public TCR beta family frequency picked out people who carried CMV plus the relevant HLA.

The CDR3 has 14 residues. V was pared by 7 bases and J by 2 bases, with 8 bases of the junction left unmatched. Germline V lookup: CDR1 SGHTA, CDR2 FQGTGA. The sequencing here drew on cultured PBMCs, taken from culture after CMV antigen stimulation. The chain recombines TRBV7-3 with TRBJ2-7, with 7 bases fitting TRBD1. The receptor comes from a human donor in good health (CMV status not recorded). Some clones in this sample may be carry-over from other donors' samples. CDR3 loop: CASTRGQLTYEQYF. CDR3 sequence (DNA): TGTGCCAGCACCCGGGGACAGTTGACCTACGAGCAGTACTTC.